A single TCR beta chain is shown here with its context. The data belong to a study of T-cell reconstitution after alpha-beta-depleted transplantation in children. During its preparation, the TCRbeta library received unique molecular identifiers. TCRdb used MiXCR to reprocess the PCR reads, holding one entry per CDR3 protein. The top ten clones hold roughly 5% of a sample with 420,000 or so distinct CDR3 sequences, approximately 10% of them seen once. The CDR3 totals 15 residues. The V and J ends lost 5 bases and 1 base respectively, with 11 bases between them. This TCR came from a human donor who donated a stem cell graft to a child with acute myeloid leukemia. The genes are TRBV12-3 or TRBV12-4 and TRBJ2-2; D unresolved. The sample in question was PBMCs from the stem cell graft donor, obtained from the stem cell graft. The CDR3 loop reads CASSAQPGNTGELFF. CDR3 bases: TGTGCCAGCAGTGCACAACCGGGGAACACCGGGGAGCTGTTTTTT.